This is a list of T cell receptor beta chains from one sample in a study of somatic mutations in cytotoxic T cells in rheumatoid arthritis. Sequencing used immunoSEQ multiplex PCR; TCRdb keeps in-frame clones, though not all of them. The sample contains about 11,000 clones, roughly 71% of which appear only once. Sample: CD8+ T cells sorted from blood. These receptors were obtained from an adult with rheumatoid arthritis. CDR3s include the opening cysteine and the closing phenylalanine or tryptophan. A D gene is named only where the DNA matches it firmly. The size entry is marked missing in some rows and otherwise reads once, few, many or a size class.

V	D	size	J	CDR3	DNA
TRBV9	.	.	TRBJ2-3	CASSVGWTTSTDTQYF	TGTGCCAGCAGCGTAGGGTGGACAACAAGCACAGATACGCAGTATTTT
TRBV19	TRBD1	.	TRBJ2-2	CASSYRGRRTGELFF	TGTGCCAGTAGTTACAGGGGGCGGAGGACCGGGGAGCTGTTTTTT
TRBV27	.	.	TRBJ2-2	CASSLYRDLTGELFF	TGTGCCAGCAGTTTATACCGAGATTTGACCGGGGAGCTGTTTTTT
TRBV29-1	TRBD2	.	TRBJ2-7	CSAMGGDVLDEQYF	TGCAGCGCCATGGGGGGGGATGTCCTTGACGAGCAGTACTTC
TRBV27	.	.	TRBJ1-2	CASSPLGRDYGYTF	TGTGCCAGCAGTCCCCTAGGCAGGGACTATGGCTACACCTTC
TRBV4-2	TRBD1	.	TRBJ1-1	CASSLVLTGGVTEAFF	TGTGCCAGCAGCTTAGTTCTTACAGGGGGAGTTACTGAAGCTTTCTTT
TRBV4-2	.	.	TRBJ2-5	CASSQERSGSETQYF	TGTGCCAGCAGCCAAGAGAGATCGGGGTCGGAGACCCAGTACTTC
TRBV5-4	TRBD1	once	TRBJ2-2	CASSGTGATGELFF	TGTGCCAGCAGCGGGACAGGGGCCACCGGGGAGCTGTTTTTT
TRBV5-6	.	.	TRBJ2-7	CASSSTGEQYF	TGTGCCAGCAGTAGTACAGGGGAGCAGTACTTC
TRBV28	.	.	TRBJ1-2	CASSLAGAGGYTF	TGTGCCAGCAGTCTTGCAGGGGCGGGAGGCTACACCTTC
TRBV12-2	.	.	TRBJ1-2	CASRVDVANYGYTF	TGTGCAAGTCGGGTAGACGTAGCTAACTATGGCTACACCTTC
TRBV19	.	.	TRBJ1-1	CASSHAGLSEAFF	TGTGCCAGTAGTCACGCGGGGCTCTCCGAAGCTTTCTTT
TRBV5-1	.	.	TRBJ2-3	CASSSPYYTDTQYF	TGCGCCAGCAGCTCACCCTACTACACAGATACGCAGTATTTT
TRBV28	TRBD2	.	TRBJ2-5	CASSFRLAGGQETQYF	TGTGCCAGCAGTTTCAGACTAGCGGGGGGACAAGAGACCCAGTACTTC
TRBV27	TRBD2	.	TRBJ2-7	CASSSASGGAYEQYF	TGTGCCAGCAGCTCTGCTAGCGGGGGGGCCTACGAGCAGTACTTC
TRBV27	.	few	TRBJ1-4	CASSPPGDEKLFF	TGTGCCAGCAGTCCTCCGGGGGATGAAAAACTGTTTTTT
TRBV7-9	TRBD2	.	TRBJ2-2	CASSPRLAGAAEGTGELFF	TGTGCCAGCAGCCCGAGACTAGCGGGGGCCGCAGAGGGCACCGGGGAGCTGTTTTTT
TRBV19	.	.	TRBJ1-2	CASTIDGYGYTF	TGTGCCAGTACGATCGACGGCTATGGCTACACCTTC
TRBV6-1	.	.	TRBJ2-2	CASREQVGNTGELFF	TGTGCCAGCAGGGAACAGGTTGGGAACACCGGGGAGCTGTTTTTT
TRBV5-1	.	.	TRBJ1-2	CASSLGRTDGYTF	TGCGCCAGCAGCTTAGGCCGAACGGATGGCTACACCTTC
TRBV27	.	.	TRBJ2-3	CASSLSWGWTDTQYF	TGTGCCAGCAGTTTAAGCTGGGGATGGACAGATACGCAGTATTTT
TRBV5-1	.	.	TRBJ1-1	CASSSPMNTEAFF	TGCGCCAGCAGCAGCCCCATGAACACTGAAGCTTTCTTT
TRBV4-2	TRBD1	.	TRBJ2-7	CASSQGSTGWGYEQYF	TGTGCCAGCAGCCAGGGTTCGACAGGGTGGGGCTACGAGCAGTACTTC
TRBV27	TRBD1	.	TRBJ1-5	CASSPGTGYQPQHF	TGTGCCAGCAGTCCCGGGACAGGGTACCAGCCCCAGCATTTT
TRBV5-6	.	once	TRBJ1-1	CASSLARQTDTEAFF	TGTGCCAGCAGCTTGGCGAGACAAACAGACACTGAAGCTTTCTTT
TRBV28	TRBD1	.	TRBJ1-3	CASSLKGQGGGNTIYF	TGTGCCAGCAGTTTAAAGGGACAGGGAGGTGGAAACACCATATATTTT